Below are 28 T cell receptor beta chains sequenced from a single sample in a study of T cells in Graves' hyperthyroidism and ophthalmopathy. TCR beta CDR3 sequences were amplified from RNA transcripts. Using the HTBI primer set, a first-round RT-PCR was run on the TCR CDR3. Using its own MiXCR run on the multiplex PCR reads, TCRdb lists one record per CDR3 protein. Of around 620,000 distinct CDR3 sequences in the sample, about 14% were seen once. The sample was blood. The source is a woman in her late teens or twenties with Graves' ophthalmopathy.

This clonotype occurred many times. The chain couples TRBV29-1 to TRBJ1-5; D unresolved. Germline CDR1 SQVTM, CDR2 ANQGSEA. The CDR3 spans 12 residues. The V and J ends lost 5 bases and 5 bases respectively, with 10 bases between them. The CDR3 loop is CSVTWKDQPQHF. The CDR3 DNA reads as TGCAGCGTTACCTGGAAGGATCAGCCCCAGCATTTT.

The chain is built from TRBV28 and TRBJ1-5; D might be TRBD1 (5 bases). Trimming removed 4 bases from V and 4 bases from J, with 14 bases in between. Germline-derived CDR1 and CDR2 are MDHEN and SYDVKM. The CDR3 runs to 15 residues. CDR3 bases: TGTGCCAGCAGTTCCTCGCGGGGGGGAAATCAGCCCCAGCATTTT. Translation: CASSSSRGGNQPQHF.

Comments on this clonotype: A much larger clone differs by one base, so this may be a read error. The chain links TRBV3-1 to TRBJ2-2; 7 positions match TRBD1. CDR1 LGHDT and CDR2 YNNKEL come from the germline V gene (reference sequence). The V gene end was trimmed by 4 bases and the J gene end by 0 bases; junction bases not matched to a gene: 2. The CDR3 length is 15 residues. Here the CDR3 DNA reads TGTGCCAGCAGCCCGGGACAGCCGAACACCGGGGAGCTGTTTTTT. It codes for CASSPGQPNTGELFF.

This clonotype was detected many times. This chain joins TRBV6-1 and TRBJ2-1; 13 positions agree with TRBD2. CDR1 and CDR2 from the germline V gene are MNHNS and SASEGT. The CDR3 contains 16 residues. With 6 bases clipped from V and 8 bases from J, the junction kept 10 bases outside the gene matches. Here the CDR3 DNA reads TGTGCCAGCAGCTCCCAAGGACTAGCGGGAGTCGATGAGCAGTTCTTC. Amino acid sequence: CASSSQGLAGVDEQFF.

The chain recombines TRBV6-1 with TRBJ2-1; tentatively, D is TRBD2 (6 bases). The germline V gene encodes CDR1 MNHNS and CDR2 SASEGT. The V and J ends lost 5 bases and 5 bases respectively, with 13 bases between them. The length of the CDR3 is 14 residues. CDR3 bases: TGTGCCAGCAGTAGGCGGGATGAGCACAATGAGCAGTTCTTC. It specifies CASSRRDEHNEQFF.

This clonotype was observed at least ten times. J is TRBJ1-2 and V is TRBV12-3 or TRBV12-4; D not certain. This CDR3 has 16 amino acids. The V and J ends lost 5 bases and 5 bases respectively, with 21 bases between them. CDR3 sequence reads: CASSHGTGEPGYGYTF. Here the CDR3 DNA reads TGTGCCAGCAGTCATGGAACCGGGGAGCCAGGATATGGCTACACCTTC.

This clonotype is classed as medium-sized (0.01 to 0.1%). The chain links TRBV27 to TRBJ1-5; 9 bases are shared with TRBD1. J gave up 5 bases and V 4 bases, and 3 bases lay outside the gene matches. The length of the CDR3 is 14 residues. CDR1 is MNHEY and CDR2 is SMNVEV in the germline V gene (reference sequence). CDR3 nucleotide sequence: TGTGCCAGCAGTTCCGGGACAGGGTATCAGCCCCAGCATTTT. This translates into CASSSGTGYQPQHF.

This clonotype showed up many times. The J gene is TRBJ2-3, the V gene TRBV28, with 8 bases aligning to TRBD2. Trimming removed 2 bases from V and 4 bases from J; junction bases left unmatched: 8. The CDR3 contains 16 residues. Germline V CDR1 and CDR2: MDHEN, SYDVKM. The CDR3 DNA reads as TGTGCCAGCAGTTTACACTGGGGACTAGGCGCAGATACGCAGTATTTT. Its translation is CASSLHWGLGADTQYF. The full variable domain, rest sourced from reference TRBV28 and TRBJ2-3, is DVKVTQSSRYLVKRTGEKVFLECVQDMDHENMFWYRQDPGLGLRLIYFSYDVKMKEKGDIPEGYSVSREKKERFSLILESASTNQTSMYLCASSLHWGLGADTQYFGPGTRLTVL.

The chain uses TRBV6-5 and TRBJ2-3; D is undetermined. Trimming removed 3 bases from V and 6 bases from J, with 19 bases in between. The CDR3 loop spans 16 amino acids. The germline CDR1 and CDR2 sequences are MNHEY and SVGAGI. DNA for the CDR3: TGTGCCAGCAGTTATTCGGATTGGGCTTCTGGGGATACGCAGTATTTT. Its protein is CASSYSDWASGDTQYF.

This clonotype was detected only a few times. At one end the junction does not follow the germline gene, possibly because of a read error. The chain combines TRBV7-7 with TRBJ2-1, with D possibly matching TRBD2 (6 bases). Per germline, CDR1 SSHAT and CDR2 FNYEAQ (reference sequence). This CDR3 spans 15 amino acids. CDR3 DNA: TGTGCTAGCAGCGCCGGGACTTCCGGAACTATTGAGCAGTTCTTC. Translating it yields CASSAGTSGTIEQFF.

This clonotype was counted ten times or more. This chain connects TRBV5-1 to TRBJ2-3; no firm D call. V dropped 1 base and J dropped 0 bases, with 12 bases sitting between them. The CDR3 totals 16 residues. CDR1 is SGHRS, CDR2 YFSETQ, per germline. CDR3 sequence reads: CASSLLISRSTDTQYF. The DNA for the CDR3 is TGCGCCAGCAGCTTGTTGATCTCCCGCAGCACAGATACGCAGTATTTT. The variable domain in full, completed from reference TRBV5-1 and TRBJ2-3, reads KAGVTQTPRYLIKTRGQQVTLSCSPISGHRSVSWYQQTPGQGLQFLFEYFSETQRNKGNFPGRFSGRQFSNSRSEMNVSTLELGDSALYLCASSLLISRSTDTQYFGPGTRLTVL.

The sample holds many counts of this clonotype. The chain recombines TRBV27 with TRBJ2-7; 7 positions match TRBD2. CDR3 length: 23 residues. Trimming took 1 base from V and 0 from J; bases not matched to a gene: 27. CDR1 MNHEY and CDR2 SMNVEV come from the germline V gene (reference sequence). CDR3 nucleotides: TGTGCCAGCAGTTTATATAGCCCAACCTCCTGGGGATTTGCGCGGGAGACCTCCTACGAGCAGTACTTC. It codes for CASSLYSPTSWGFARETSYEQYF.

The sample holds many counts of this clonotype. The J gene is TRBJ2-6, the V gene TRBV9; 12 nucleotides line up with TRBD1. The length of the CDR3 is 18 residues. J was trimmed by 3 bases and V by 3 bases; bases with no gene match: 7. Germline CDR1 and CDR2: SGDLS and YYNGEE. CDR3 sequence (DNA): TGTGCCAGCAGCGCCAGGGGACAGGGGGCGAATGGGGCCAACGTCCTGACTTTC. It codes for CASSARGQGANGANVLTF.

The chain couples TRBV2 to TRBJ2-7; 12 bases line up with TRBD2. Germline CDR1 reads SNHLY; CDR2 reads FYNNEI. Germline trimming cut 7 bases from V and 2 bases from J; bases unmatched to any gene: 3. The CDR3 is 14 amino acids. CDR3 sequence reads: CASKRTSGAYEQYF. The CDR3 DNA reads as TGTGCCAGCAAAAGGACTAGCGGGGCCTACGAGCAGTACTTC.

This clonotype was seen repeatedly, ten times or more. The rearrangement joins TRBV12-3 or TRBV12-4 to TRBJ1-2; tentatively, D is TRBD1 (5 bases). Between the trimmed V and J ends, which lost 3 bases and 6 bases, there was a span of 17 bases. The CDR3 covers 15 residues. This CDR3 is CASSLVGAGVDGYTF. CDR3 DNA: TGTGCCAGCAGTTTGGTAGGGGCGGGGGTTGATGGCTACACCTTC.

This clonotype was counted a few times. The chain is built from TRBV7-8 and TRBJ2-7; no reliable D call. Germline V CDR1 and CDR2: SGHVS, FQNEAQ. This CDR3 is built from 15 residues. Trimming stripped 5 bases from V and 2 bases from J, with 16 bases between. DNA of the CDR3: TGTGCCAGCAGCCAAGAGTTTCAGAGCCCCTACGAGCAGTACTTC. Encoded protein: CASSQEFQSPYEQYF.

Only a few counts were recorded for this clonotype. This rearrangement joins TRBV12-3 or TRBV12-4 to TRBJ1-5, with a possible D match to TRBD1 (5 bases). Deletions cut 6 bases from V and 6 bases from J, with 18 bases between. The CDR3 consists of 15 residues. CDR3 coding DNA: TGTGCCAGCAGGCGGATAGGGGCCCTGAGTCAGCCCCAGCATTTT. Protein sequence: CASRRIGALSQPQHF.

The V and J genes are TRBV12-3 or TRBV12-4 and TRBJ1-2, with a possible D match to TRBD1 (6 bases). Trimming stripped 0 bases from V and 1 base from J, with 15 bases between. The CDR3 is 17 residues long. The CDR3 DNA reads as TGTGCCAGCAGTTTAGCGACGAGACAGGAAAATAACTATGGCTACACCTTC. Its translation: CASSLATRQENNYGYTF.

V and J are TRBV18 and TRBJ2-1, with TRBD2 identical over 7 bases. The CDR3 is 14 amino acids. V shed 6 bases and J 1 base; nucleotides not matched to a gene: 3. The germline V gene encodes CDR1 KGHSH and CDR2 LQKENI. For the CDR3, the DNA is TGTGCCAGCTCCCGAGCGGGATCCTACAATGAGCAGTTCTTC. Translating it yields CASSRAGSYNEQFF.

Turning to this clonotype: A much larger clone lies one base from this, so it may be a read error. V is TRBV11-2 and J is TRBJ2-1, with 13 bases fitting TRBD2. V lost 5 bases, J lost 7 bases, and 5 bases stayed unmatched. The germline V gene encodes CDR1 SGHAT and CDR2 FQNNGV. The CDR3 is 15 amino acids. CDR3 coding DNA: TGTGCCAGCAGCCCCCAGACTAGCGGGAGGAATGAGCAGTTCTTC. Encoded protein: CASSPQTSGRNEQFF.

Turning to this clonotype: Since a much larger clone is just one base distant, this may be a read error. The genes are TRBV2 and TRBJ1-2; 7 bases line up with TRBD1. This CDR3 is 17 amino acids long. CDR1 and CDR2 from the germline V gene are SNHLY and FYNNEI. Losses at the gene ends were 6 bases for V and 5 bases for J; bases not matched to a gene: 18. The CDR3 DNA sequence: TGTGCCAGCAGCCGACCGGGACAGCCTTTTAGGGCTTATGGCTACACCTTC. It yields the protein CASSRPGQPFRAYGYTF.

This chain uses TRBV18 with TRBJ1-1; TRBD1 agrees at 7 bases. Per the germline V gene, CDR1 is KGHSH and CDR2 is LQKENI. V was clipped by 5 bases and J by 1 base; unmatched bases: 4. This CDR3 region has 14 residues. CDR3 protein: CASSTRDRNTEAFF. CDR3 DNA: TGTGCCAGCTCAACCCGGGACAGGAACACTGAAGCTTTCTTT.

The chain couples TRBV20-1 to TRBJ1-4; 9 nucleotides line up with TRBD1. Trimming removed 4 bases from V and 3 bases from J; junction bases left unmatched: 3. The CDR3 has 14 residues. Germline V gene data show CDR1 as DFQATT and CDR2 as SNEGSKA (reference sequence). CDR3 sequence: CSAKQGAANEKLFF. CDR3 nucleotide sequence: TGCAGTGCTAAACAGGGGGCTGCTAATGAAAAACTGTTTTTT.

This chain uses TRBV5-1 with TRBJ2-6; 9 bases line up with TRBD2. J lost 4 bases, V lost 4 bases, and 6 bases had no gene match. The CDR3 has 16 amino acids. In germline, CDR1 is SGHRS, CDR2 YFSETQ. The CDR3 region is CASSEGLAPGANVLTF. The CDR3 DNA follows: TGCGCCAGCAGCGAGGGACTAGCTCCCGGGGCCAACGTCCTGACTTTC.

Note on this clonotype: A much larger clone is a single base away; this may be a read error. The chain links TRBV30 to TRBJ2-2; D gene unclear. The CDR3 consists of 12 residues. Germline V gives CDR1 GTSNPN, CDR2 SVGIG (reference sequence). Trimming pared 0 bases from V and 2 bases from J, leaving 1 base between. DNA for the CDR3: TGTGCCTGGAGTGTAAACACCGGGGAGCTGTTTTTT. This codes for CAWSVNTGELFF.

This clonotype was seen at least ten times. The gene calls are TRBV2 and TRBJ2-7, with a possible D match to TRBD1 (5 bases). Between the trimmed V and J ends, which lost 0 bases and 4 bases, there was a span of 10 bases. This CDR3 spans 14 amino acids. CDR1 is SNHLY and CDR2 is FYNNEI in the germline V gene. CDR3 sequence (DNA): TGTGCCAGCAGTGAAGCGCTTCAGGGTTACGAGCAGTACTTC. Translation gives CASSEALQGYEQYF.

The V and J genes are TRBV7-8 and TRBJ2-3; 8 bases align to TRBD2. J was trimmed by 2 bases and V by 4 bases; bases with no gene match: 11. CDR3 length equals 17 residues. CDR1 and CDR2 from the germline V gene are SGHVS and FQNEAQ. CDR3 in amino acids: CASSYPFGGGITDTQYF. CDR3 nucleotides: TGTGCCAGCAGCTACCCCTTCGGCGGGGGGATCACAGATACGCAGTATTTT.

The chain recombines TRBV3-1 with TRBJ1-2; no clear D gene. Germline V lookup: CDR1 LGHDT, CDR2 YNNKEL (reference sequence). The CDR3 consists of 14 residues. V lost 4 bases, J lost 0 bases, and 9 bases lay in between. The CDR3 sequence: CASSPGYANYGYTF. The CDR3 nucleotides read TGTGCCAGCAGCCCGGGATACGCTAACTATGGCTACACCTTC.